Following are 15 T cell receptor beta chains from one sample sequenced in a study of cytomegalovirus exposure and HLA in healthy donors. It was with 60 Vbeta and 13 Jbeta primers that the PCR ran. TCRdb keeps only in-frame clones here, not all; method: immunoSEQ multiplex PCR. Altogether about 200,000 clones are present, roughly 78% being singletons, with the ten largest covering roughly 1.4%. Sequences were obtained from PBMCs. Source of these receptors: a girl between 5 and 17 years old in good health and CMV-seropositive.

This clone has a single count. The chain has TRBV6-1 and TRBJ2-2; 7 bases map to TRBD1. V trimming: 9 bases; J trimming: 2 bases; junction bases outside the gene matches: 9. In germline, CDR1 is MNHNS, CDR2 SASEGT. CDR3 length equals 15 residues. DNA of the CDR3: TGTGCCAGTGCGGTGGGACAGACTAACACCGGGGAGCTGTTTTTT. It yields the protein CASAVGQTNTGELFF.

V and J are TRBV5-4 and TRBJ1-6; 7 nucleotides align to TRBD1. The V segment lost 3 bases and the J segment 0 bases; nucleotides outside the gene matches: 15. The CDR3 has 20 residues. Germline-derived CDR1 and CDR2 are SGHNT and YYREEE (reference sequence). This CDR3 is CASSYWVGQLGSSYNSPLHF. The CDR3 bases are TGTGCCAGCAGCTATTGGGTGGGACAGCTGGGGAGCTCCTATAATTCACCCCTCCACTTT. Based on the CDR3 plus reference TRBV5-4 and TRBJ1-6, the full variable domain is ETGVTQSPTHLIKTRGQQVTLRCSSQSGHNTVSWYQQALGQGPQFIFQYYREEENGRGNFPPRFSGLQFPNYSSELNVNALELDDSALYLCASSYWVGQLGSSYNSPLHFGNGTRLTVT.

The CDR3 protein is CASRPAGNYGYTF. The CDR3 DNA follows: TGTGCCAGTCGTCCGGCAGGGAACTATGGCTACACCTTC. This rearrangement joins TRBV19 to TRBJ1-2; possibly TRBD1 for D (5 bases). V was pared by 8 bases and J by 2 bases, with 12 bases between. This CDR3 spans 13 amino acids. The germline gives CDR1 LNHDA, CDR2 SQIVND (reference sequence).

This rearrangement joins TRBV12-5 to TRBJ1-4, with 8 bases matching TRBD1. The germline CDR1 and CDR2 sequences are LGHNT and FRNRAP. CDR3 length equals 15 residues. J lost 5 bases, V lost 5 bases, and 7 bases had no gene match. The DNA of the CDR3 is TGTGCTAGTGGTCAGGGGGACAGGTTGAATGAAAAACTGTTTTTT. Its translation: CASGQGDRLNEKLFF.

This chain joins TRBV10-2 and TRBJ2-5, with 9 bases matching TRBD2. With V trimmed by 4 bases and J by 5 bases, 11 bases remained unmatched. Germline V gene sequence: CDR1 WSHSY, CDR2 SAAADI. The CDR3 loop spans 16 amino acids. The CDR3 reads CASSVLAGVPGETQYF. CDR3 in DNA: TGCGCCAGCAGTGTTTTAGCGGGGGTCCCGGGTGAGACCCAGTACTTC.

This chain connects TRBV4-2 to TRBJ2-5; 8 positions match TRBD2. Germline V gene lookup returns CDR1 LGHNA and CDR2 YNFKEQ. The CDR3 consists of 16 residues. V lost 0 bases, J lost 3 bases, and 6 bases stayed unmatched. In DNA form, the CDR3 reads TGTGCCAGCAGCCAAGATCTCCTCGGGGGGGAAGAGACCCAGTACTTC. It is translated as CASSQDLLGGEETQYF.

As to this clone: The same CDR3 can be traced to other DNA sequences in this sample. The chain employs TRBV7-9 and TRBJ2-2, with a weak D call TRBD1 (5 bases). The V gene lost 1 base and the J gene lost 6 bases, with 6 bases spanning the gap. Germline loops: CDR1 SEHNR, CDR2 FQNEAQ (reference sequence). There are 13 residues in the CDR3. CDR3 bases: TGTGCCAGCAGCTTAGAAGGGGCCGGGGAGCTGTTTTTT. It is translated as CASSLEGAGELFF.

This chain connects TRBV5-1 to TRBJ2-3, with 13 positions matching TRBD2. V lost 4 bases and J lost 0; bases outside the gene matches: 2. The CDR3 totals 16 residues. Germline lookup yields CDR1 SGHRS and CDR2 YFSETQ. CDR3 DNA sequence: TGCGCCAGCAGCGGGGGACTAGCGGGGAGCACAGATACGCAGTATTTT. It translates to CASSGGLAGSTDTQYF.

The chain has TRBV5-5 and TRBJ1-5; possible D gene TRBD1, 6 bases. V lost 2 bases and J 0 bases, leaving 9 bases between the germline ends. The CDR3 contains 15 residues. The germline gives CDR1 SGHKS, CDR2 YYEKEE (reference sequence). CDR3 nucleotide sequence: TGTGCCAGCAGCTTAGACAGGTATAGCAATCAGCCCCAGCATTTT. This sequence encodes CASSLDRYSNQPQHF. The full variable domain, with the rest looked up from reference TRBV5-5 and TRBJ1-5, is DAGVTQSPTHLIKTRGQQVTLRCSPISGHKSVSWYQQVLGQGPQFIFQYYEKEERGRGNFPDRFSARQFPNYSSELNVNALLLGDSALYLCASSLDRYSNQPQHFGDGTRLSIL.

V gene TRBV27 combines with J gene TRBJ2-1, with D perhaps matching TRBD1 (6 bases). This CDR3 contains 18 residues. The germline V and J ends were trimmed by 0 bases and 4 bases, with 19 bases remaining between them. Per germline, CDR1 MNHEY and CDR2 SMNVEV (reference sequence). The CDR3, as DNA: TGTGCCAGCAGTTTATCTTTGGCCGGGACAAATAGTTACAATGAGCAGTTCTTC. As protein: CASSLSLAGTNSYNEQFF.

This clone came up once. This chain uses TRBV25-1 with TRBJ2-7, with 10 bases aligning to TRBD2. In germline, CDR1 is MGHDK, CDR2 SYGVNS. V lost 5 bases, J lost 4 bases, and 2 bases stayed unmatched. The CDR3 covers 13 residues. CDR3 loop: CASSSGGAYEQYF. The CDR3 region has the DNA TGTGCCAGCAGTAGCGGGGGGGCTTACGAGCAGTACTTC.

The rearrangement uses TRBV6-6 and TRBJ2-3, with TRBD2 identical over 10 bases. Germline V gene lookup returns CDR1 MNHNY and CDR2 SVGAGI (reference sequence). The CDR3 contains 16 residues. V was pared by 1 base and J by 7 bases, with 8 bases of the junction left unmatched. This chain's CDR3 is CASSYLAGGRPYTQYF. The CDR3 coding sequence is TGTGCCAGCAGTTACTTAGCGGGGGGACGACCCTATACGCAGTATTTT.

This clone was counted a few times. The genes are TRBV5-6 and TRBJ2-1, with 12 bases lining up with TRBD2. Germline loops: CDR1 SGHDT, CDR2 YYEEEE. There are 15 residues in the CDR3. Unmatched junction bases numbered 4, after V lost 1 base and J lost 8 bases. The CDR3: CASSLPSGGDYEQFF. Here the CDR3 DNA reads TGTGCCAGCAGCTTGCCTAGCGGGGGGGACTATGAGCAGTTCTTC.

The chain's CDR3 is CASSKSGQGAGSNQPQHF. The CDR3 DNA reads as TGTGCCAGTAGTAAATCGGGACAGGGGGCGGGTAGCAATCAGCCCCAGCATTTT. This sequence joins TRBV19 and TRBJ1-5; 12 bases are a match to TRBD1. The CDR3 loop spans 18 amino acids. V lost 4 bases to trimming and J lost 0 bases; unmatched junction nucleotides: 7. Germline-derived CDR1 and CDR2 are LNHDA and SQIVND (reference sequence).

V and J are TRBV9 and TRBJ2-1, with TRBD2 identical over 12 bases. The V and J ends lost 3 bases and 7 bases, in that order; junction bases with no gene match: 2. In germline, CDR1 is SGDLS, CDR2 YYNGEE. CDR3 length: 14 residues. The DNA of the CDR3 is TGTGCCAGCAGCGCGACTAGCGGGGGTAATGAGCAGTTCTTC. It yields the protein CASSATSGGNEQFF.